These 4 T cell receptor beta chains share one sample of origin, sequenced in a study of blood T cell repertoires in COVID-19. The repertoire was sequenced with immunoSEQ multiplex PCR; TCRdb's copy has only in-frame clones and lacks some. The sample records a few hundred thousand clones, about 79% being singletons. Sequenced input: PBMCs or T cells enriched from blood (not recorded which). These receptors all come from a woman aged 40-49 years with acute COVID-19.

This chain links TRBV2 with TRBJ2-5; TRBD2 agrees at 7 bases. The CDR3 loop spans 15 amino acids. Germline trimming cut 6 bases from V and 3 bases from J; bases unmatched to any gene: 10. Germline V gives CDR1 SNHLY, CDR2 FYNNEI. CDR3 sequence (DNA): TGTGCCAGCAGCTCCCGATTCGGGGGGAAAGAGACCCAGTACTTC. Its translation: CASSSRFGGKETQYF.

The chain joins TRBV29-1 to TRBJ1-1, with a weak D call TRBD1 (5 bases). Trimming shortened V by 6 bases and J by 0 bases, and 8 bases separated the two germline ends. The CDR3 has 12 residues. Germline V gives CDR1 SQVTM, CDR2 ANQGSEA. The CDR3 sequence is CSVCRVNTEAFF. DNA of the CDR3: TGCAGCGTATGCAGGGTGAACACTGAAGCTTTCTTT.

V is TRBV11-2 and J is TRBJ1-1; D might be TRBD1 (5 bases). Germline V CDR1 and CDR2: SGHAT, FQNNGV. V was trimmed by 5 bases and J by 6 bases, leaving 13 bases between them. The CDR3 is 13 amino acids. The CDR3 bases are TGTGCCAGCAGCGCTCGGACAATTTCTGAAGCTTTCTTT. Protein sequence: CASSARTISEAFF.

The chain is built from TRBV14 and TRBJ2-1, with D unresolved. This CDR3 region has 15 residues. Germline V gene sequence: CDR1 SGHDN, CDR2 FVKESK. The V gene lost 0 bases and the J gene lost 6 bases, with 12 bases spanning the gap. For the CDR3, the DNA is TGTGCCAGCAGCCAAGACTCCGGTAGCTTCAATGAGCAGTTCTTC. Protein product: CASSQDSGSFNEQFF.